These T cell receptor beta chains were read from a single sample in a study of shared clonotypes between healthy human individuals. Assay used: immunoSEQ multiplex PCR; TCRdb lists only in-frame clones, some missing. The repertoire consists of approximately 810,000 clones, with approximately 92% occurring once and the leading ten covering about 24%. Material for sequencing was naive CD8+ T cells sorted from blood. The receptors derive from a man aged 25 to 40 in good health. CDR3s include the opening cysteine and the closing phenylalanine or tryptophan. Each record gives: D gene, V gene, J gene, CDR3 DNA, CDR3 protein. A D gene is named only where the DNA matches it firmly.

D: TRBD2; V: TRBV27; J: TRBJ2-2; DNA: TGTGCCAGCACCGGGACTAGCCACGGGGAGCTGTTTTTT; CDR3: CASTGTSHGELFF
D: -; V: TRBV27; J: TRBJ2-1; DNA: TGTGCCAGCAGAGCCGGGCTGGGACCCAATGAGCAGTTCTTC; CDR3: CASRAGLGPNEQFF
D: -; V: TRBV5-4; J: TRBJ2-3; DNA: TGTGCCAGCAGCTTCAGCGGTAGCACAGATACGCAGTATTTT; CDR3: CASSFSGSTDTQYF
D: -; V: TRBV6-5; J: TRBJ2-3; DNA: TGTGCCAGCAGTTACTCGATCGGGCGGGAAACGCAGTATTTT; CDR3: CASSYSIGRETQYF
D: -; V: TRBV27; J: TRBJ2-7; DNA: TGTGCCAGCAGTTCAAGCGGACTTCTCAACGAGCAGTACTTC; CDR3: CASSSSGLLNEQYF
D: -; V: TRBV7-2; J: TRBJ2-7; DNA: TGTGCCAGCAGCTTAATGCGAGTCTACGAGCAGTACTTC; CDR3: CASSLMRVYEQYF
D: -; V: TRBV2; J: TRBJ2-7; DNA: TGTGCCAGCAGTGAAGGGGTTGGACCGACCTACGAGCAGTACTTC; CDR3: CASSEGVGPTYEQYF
D: -; V: TRBV25-1; J: TRBJ1-1; DNA: TGTGCCAGCAGTGAGTGGGGGGGTCGGGACGGTGACACTGAAGCTTTCTTT; CDR3: CASSEWGGRDGDTEAFF
D: -; V: TRBV7-9; J: TRBJ2-4; DNA: TGTGCCAGCAGCGGTGCGTCCAAAAACATTCAGTACTTC; CDR3: CASSGASKNIQYF
D: TRBD2; V: TRBV27; J: TRBJ2-7; DNA: TGTGCCAGCAGTTTAGATAGCGGGCCTCTCCTCTACGAGCAGTACTTC; CDR3: CASSLDSGPLLYEQYF
D: -; V: TRBV5-1; J: TRBJ2-7; DNA: TGCGCCAGCAGCTTGCTCTCCGGGGTGGGCTACGAGCAGTACTTC; CDR3: CASSLLSGVGYEQYF
D: TRBD2; V: TRBV30; J: TRBJ2-7; DNA: TGTGCCTGGAGTTTAGACTCCGGGAGGTTCTACGAGCAGTACTTC; CDR3: CAWSLDSGRFYEQYF
D: -; V: TRBV14; J: TRBJ2-2; DNA: TGTGCCAGCAGTTGGACAGGGAGGGAGGACACCGGGGAGCTGTTTTTT; CDR3: CASSWTGREDTGELFF
D: -; V: TRBV11-3; J: TRBJ2-3; DNA: TGTGCCAGCAGCCCCACGGGACGCAGCACAGATACGCAGTATTTT; CDR3: CASSPTGRSTDTQYF
D: TRBD2; V: TRBV6-4; J: TRBJ2-7; DNA: TGTGCCAGCAGTGAAGCGGGAGGCTCCTACGAGCAGTACTTC; CDR3: CASSEAGGSYEQYF
D: -; V: TRBV11-2; J: TRBJ1-2; DNA: TGTGCCAGCAGCTCGGACAGTTATGGCTACACCTTC; CDR3: CASSSDSYGYTF
D: -; V: TRBV5-1; J: TRBJ2-1; DNA: TGCGCCAGCAGCTTGGTTCTCTTAGACATTCAAACAGGGTTTTTGACCTACAATGAGCAGTTCTTC; CDR3: CASSLVLLDIQTGFLTYNEQFF
D: -; V: TRBV4-1; J: TRBJ2-7; DNA: TGCGCCAGCAGCCAATCAGTCCCCTACGAGCAGTACTTC; CDR3: CASSQSVPYEQYF
D: -; V: TRBV11-2; J: TRBJ2-7; DNA: TGTGCCAGCAGCTTAGACGCGGGGTCGAACGAGCAGTACTTC; CDR3: CASSLDAGSNEQYF
D: -; V: TRBV7-9; J: TRBJ2-1; DNA: TGTGCCAGCAGCTTGCAGGTAACATACAATGAGCAGTTCTTC; CDR3: CASSLQVTYNEQFF
D: -; V: TRBV5-1; J: TRBJ2-1; DNA: TGCGCCAGCAGCTTCGGACTCTCTAATGAGCAGTTCTTC; CDR3: CASSFGLSNEQFF
D: -; V: TRBV15; J: TRBJ2-7; DNA: TGTGCCACCAGCAGAGCCAGGTCCCTAAGCTCCTACGAGCAGTACTTC; CDR3: CATSRARSLSSYEQYF
D: TRBD1; V: TRBV7-8; J: TRBJ1-4; DNA: TGTGCCAGCAGCACCCATCCGACAGGGGCCCCAACTAATGAAAAACTGTTTTTT; CDR3: CASSTHPTGAPTNEKLFF
D: TRBD1; V: TRBV15; J: TRBJ2-2; DNA: TGTGCCACCAGCGGACAGGGTCCCGGGGAGCTGTTTTTT; CDR3: CATSGQGPGELFF
D: -; V: TRBV9; J: TRBJ2-5; DNA: TGTGCCAGCAGCGTCGAACCGGGAGCCCAAGAGACCCAGTACTTC; CDR3: CASSVEPGAQETQYF
D: -; V: TRBV4-3; J: TRBJ1-3; DNA: TGCGCCAGCAGCCAAGACAGGGGACCTGGAAACACCATATATTTT; CDR3: CASSQDRGPGNTIYF
D: -; V: TRBV19; J: TRBJ2-7; DNA: TGTGCCAGTAGTATCGCAGGGGCTTCCTACGAGCAGTACTTC; CDR3: CASSIAGASYEQYF
D: -; V: TRBV27; J: TRBJ2-7; DNA: TGTGCCAGCAAGGGCAATTCGGGCGAGCAGTACTTC; CDR3: CASKGNSGEQYF
D: TRBD1; V: TRBV4-3; J: TRBJ1-1; DNA: TGCGCCAGCAGCCAAGATGGGACAGCTTCCCATATGAACACTGAAGCTTTCTTT; CDR3: CASSQDGTASHMNTEAFF
D: -; V: TRBV4-1; J: TRBJ1-4; DNA: TGCGCCAGCAGCCAAGATTTCGCAGGGAAGGATGAAAAACTGTTTTTT; CDR3: CASSQDFAGKDEKLFF
D: -; V: TRBV27; J: TRBJ1-1; DNA: TGTGCCAGCAGCTCGGGGCAAAACACTGAAGCTTTCTTT; CDR3: CASSSGQNTEAFF